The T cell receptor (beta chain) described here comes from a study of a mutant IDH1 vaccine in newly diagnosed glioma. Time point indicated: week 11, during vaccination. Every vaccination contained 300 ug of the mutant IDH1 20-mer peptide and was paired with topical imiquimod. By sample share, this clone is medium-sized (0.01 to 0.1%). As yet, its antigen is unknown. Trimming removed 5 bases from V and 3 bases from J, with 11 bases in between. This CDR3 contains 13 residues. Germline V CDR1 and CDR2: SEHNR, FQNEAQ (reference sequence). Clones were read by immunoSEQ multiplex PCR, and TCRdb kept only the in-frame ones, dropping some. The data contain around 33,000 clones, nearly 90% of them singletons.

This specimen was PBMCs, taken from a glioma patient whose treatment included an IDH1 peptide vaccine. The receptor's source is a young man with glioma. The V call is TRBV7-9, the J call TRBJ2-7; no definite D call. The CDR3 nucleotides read TGTGCCAGCAGCGCAGACGGATACTACGAGCAGTACTTC. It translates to CASSADGYYEQYF.